Here is one TCR beta chain with its context. Its antigen is not known. The entry originates in a study of STAT5B mutations in CD4+ large granular lymphocyte leukemia. Study-wide results and caveats: Main leukemic clonotypes were patient-specific, but more than 20% appeared at low frequency elsewhere.

Sequencing was at survey level. Authors' analysis steps: The detection floor for productive clonotype frequency was 2.59 x 10-5. Sequencing was performed with immunoSEQ multiplex PCR; in TCRdb, only in-frame clones are kept and a portion is missing. D and trimming come from the DNA, and the V and J calls and clone size come from that table. The sample consists of 3,900 or so clones, about four fifths of them appearing once. The sequenced material came from PBMCs. The TCR was taken from a man aged 60-69 years with CD4+ T-cell large granular lymphocyte leukemia.

In nucleotides, the CDR3 is TGTGCCAGCAGTTTAAGCGGGGGTTACGAGCAGTACTTC. Protein product: CASSLSGGYEQYF. This chain joins TRBV6-5 and TRBJ2-7; TRBD2 matches at 8 bases. Trimming at V came to 4 bases and at J to 4 bases, leaving 3 bases not matched to a gene. The CDR3 sequence is 13 residues long. CDR1 is MNHEY and CDR2 is SVGAGI in the germline V gene.